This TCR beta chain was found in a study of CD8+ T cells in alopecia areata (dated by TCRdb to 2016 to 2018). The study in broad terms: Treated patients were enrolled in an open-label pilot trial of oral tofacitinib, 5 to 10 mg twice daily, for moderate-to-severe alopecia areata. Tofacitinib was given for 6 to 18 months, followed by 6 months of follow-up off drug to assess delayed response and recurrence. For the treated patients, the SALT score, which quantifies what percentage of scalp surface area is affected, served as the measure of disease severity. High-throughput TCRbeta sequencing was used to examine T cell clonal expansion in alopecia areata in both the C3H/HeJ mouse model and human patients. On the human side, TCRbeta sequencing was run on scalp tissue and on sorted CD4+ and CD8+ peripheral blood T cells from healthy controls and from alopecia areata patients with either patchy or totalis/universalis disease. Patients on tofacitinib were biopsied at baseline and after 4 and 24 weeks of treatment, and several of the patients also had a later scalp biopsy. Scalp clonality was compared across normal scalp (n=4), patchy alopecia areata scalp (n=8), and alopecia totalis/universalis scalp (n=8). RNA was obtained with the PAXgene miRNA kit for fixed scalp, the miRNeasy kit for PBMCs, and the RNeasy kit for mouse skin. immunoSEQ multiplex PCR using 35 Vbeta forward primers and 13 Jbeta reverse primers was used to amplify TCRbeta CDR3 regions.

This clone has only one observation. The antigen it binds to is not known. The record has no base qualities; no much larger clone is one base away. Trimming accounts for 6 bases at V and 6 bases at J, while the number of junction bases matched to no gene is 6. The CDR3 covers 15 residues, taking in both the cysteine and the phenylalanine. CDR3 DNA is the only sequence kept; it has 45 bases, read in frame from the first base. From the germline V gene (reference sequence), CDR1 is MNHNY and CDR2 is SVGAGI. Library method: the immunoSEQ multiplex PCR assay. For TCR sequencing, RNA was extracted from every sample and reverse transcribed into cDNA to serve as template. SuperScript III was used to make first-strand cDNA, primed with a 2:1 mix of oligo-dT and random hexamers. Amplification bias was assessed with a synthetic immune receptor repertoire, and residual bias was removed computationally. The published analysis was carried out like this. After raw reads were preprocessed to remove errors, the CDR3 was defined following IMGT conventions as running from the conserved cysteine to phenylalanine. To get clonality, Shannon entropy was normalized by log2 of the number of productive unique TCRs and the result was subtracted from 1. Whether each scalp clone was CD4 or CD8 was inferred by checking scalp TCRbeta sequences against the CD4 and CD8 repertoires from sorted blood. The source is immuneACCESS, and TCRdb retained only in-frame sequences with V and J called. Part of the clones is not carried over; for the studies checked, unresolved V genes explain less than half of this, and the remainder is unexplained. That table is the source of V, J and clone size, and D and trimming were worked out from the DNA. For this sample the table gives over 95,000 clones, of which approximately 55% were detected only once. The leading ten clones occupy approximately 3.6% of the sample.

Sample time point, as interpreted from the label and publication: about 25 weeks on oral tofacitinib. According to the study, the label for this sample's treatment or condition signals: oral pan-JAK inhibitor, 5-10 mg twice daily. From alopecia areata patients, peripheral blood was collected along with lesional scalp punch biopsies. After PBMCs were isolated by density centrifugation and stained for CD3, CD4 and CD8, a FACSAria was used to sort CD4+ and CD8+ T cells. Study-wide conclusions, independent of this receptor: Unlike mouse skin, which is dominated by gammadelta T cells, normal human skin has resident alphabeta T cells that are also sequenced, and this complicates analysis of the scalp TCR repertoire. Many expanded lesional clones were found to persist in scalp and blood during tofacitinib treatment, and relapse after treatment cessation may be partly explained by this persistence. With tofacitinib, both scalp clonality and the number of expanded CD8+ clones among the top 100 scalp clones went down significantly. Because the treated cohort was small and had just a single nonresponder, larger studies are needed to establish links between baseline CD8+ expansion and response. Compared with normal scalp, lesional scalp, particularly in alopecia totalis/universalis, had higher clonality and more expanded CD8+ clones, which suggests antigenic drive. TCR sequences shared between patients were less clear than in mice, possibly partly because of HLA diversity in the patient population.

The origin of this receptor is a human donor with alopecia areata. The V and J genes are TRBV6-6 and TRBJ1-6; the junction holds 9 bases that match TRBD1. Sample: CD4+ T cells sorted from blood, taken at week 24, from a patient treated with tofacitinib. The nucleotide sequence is TGTGCCAGCAGCCCTGGGACAGGGAGTAATTCACCCCTCCACTTT. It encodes CASSPGTGSNSPLHF.